Following are 11 T cell receptor beta chains from one sample sequenced in a study of blood T cell repertoires in COVID-19. Assay: immunoSEQ multiplex PCR; the TCRdb copy retains only in-frame clones and omits some. The sample has under 100,000 clones; about 87% are singletons. Sequencing was performed on peripheral blood. The receptors stem from a man aged 35-49 years with acute or convalescent COVID-19.

The chain uses TRBV14 and TRBJ2-1, with 8 nucleotides matching TRBD2. Germline values: CDR1 SGHDN, CDR2 FVKESK. This CDR3 comprises 15 residues. With 4 bases clipped from V and 5 bases from J, the junction kept 7 bases outside the gene matches. For the CDR3, the DNA is TGTGCCAGCAGCCGCCCAGCGGGAGTTAACAATGAGCAGTTCTTC. It encodes CASSRPAGVNNEQFF. The whole variable domain, filled in from reference TRBV14 and TRBJ2-1, reads EAGVTQFPSHSVIEKGQTVTLRCDPISGHDNLYWYRRVMGKEIKFLLHFVKESKQDESGMPNNRFLAERTGGTYSTLKVQPAELEDSGVYFCASSRPAGVNNEQFFGPGTRLTVL.

The chain recombines TRBV5-1 with TRBJ1-1, with 7 positions matching TRBD1. Germline values: CDR1 SGHRS, CDR2 YFSETQ. V lost 1 base and J lost 1; bases outside the gene matches: 7. The CDR3 is made up of 16 amino acids. The CDR3 spells CASSLRQGGRNTEAFF. For the CDR3, the DNA is TGCGCCAGCAGCTTGCGGCAGGGGGGTAGGAACACTGAAGCTTTCTTT.

The chain links TRBV7-6 to TRBJ1-3; D is perhaps TRBD1 (6 bases). The germline gives CDR1 SGHVS, CDR2 FNYEAQ. The CDR3 runs 14 residues. V lost 3 bases to trimming and J lost 4 bases, with 10 bases between them. CDR3 region: CASSLGHSGNTIYF. CDR3 nucleotides: TGTGCCAGCAGCTTGGGACACTCCGGAAACACCATATATTTT.

The chain is built from TRBV4-2 and TRBJ2-4, with TRBD2 identical over 10 bases. In germline, CDR1 is LGHNA, CDR2 YNFKEQ. The J segment lost 3 bases and the V segment lost 3 bases, leaving 8 bases of the junction unmatched. The CDR3 totals 17 residues. The CDR3 DNA sequence: TGTGCCAGCAGCCAGCCTGGATTAGCGGGAGGCAAAAACATTCAGTACTTC. The encoded protein is CASSQPGLAGGKNIQYF.

This clone has a handful of counts. V gene TRBV2 combines with J gene TRBJ1-6; no reliable D call. This CDR3 spans 14 amino acids. Looked up from germline, CDR1 is SNHLY and CDR2 is FYNNEI. Trimming left V 4 bases short and J 7 bases short, with 11 bases between. The CDR3 is CASSAYSRNSPLHF. The DNA of the CDR3 is TGTGCCAGCAGTGCATACAGCAGAAATTCACCCCTCCACTTT. The full variable domain, rest sourced from reference TRBV2 and TRBJ1-6, is EPEVTQTPSHQVTQMGQEVILRCVPISNHLYFYWYRQILGQKVEFLVSFYNNEISEKSEIFDDQFSVERPDGSNFTLKIRSTKLEDSAMYFCASSAYSRNSPLHFGNGTRLTVT.

The chain combines TRBV11-2 with TRBJ1-4; D is undetermined. Trimming pared 3 bases from V and 0 bases from J, leaving 8 bases between. The germline CDR1 and CDR2 sequences are SGHAT and FQNNGV. CDR3 length: 15 residues. CDR3 loop: CASSFSRATNEKLFF. CDR3 nucleotides: TGTGCCAGCAGCTTTTCCCGGGCAACTAATGAAAAACTGTTTTTT.

This rearrangement joins TRBV18 to TRBJ1-1; the match to TRBD1 covers 7 bases. The J segment lost 3 bases and the V segment lost 2 bases, leaving 12 bases of the junction unmatched. The CDR3 contains 17 residues. Germline values: CDR1 KGHSH, CDR2 LQKENI. The CDR3 loop reads CASSPFRPARGDTEAFF. CDR3 DNA sequence: TGTGCCAGCTCACCATTTAGACCAGCCAGGGGGGACACTGAAGCTTTCTTT.

V gene TRBV7-9 combines with J gene TRBJ2-3, with 7 nucleotides matching TRBD2. V gave up 4 bases and J gave up 2 bases; unmatched junction bases: 9. Per the germline V gene, CDR1 is SEHNR and CDR2 is FQNEAQ (reference sequence). CDR3 size: 16 residues. The CDR3 DNA sequence: TGTGCCAGCAGCTCCTGGACTAGTGTTTTCACAGATACGCAGTATTTT. It translates to CASSSWTSVFTDTQYF.

The chain recombines TRBV3-1 (or the pseudogene TRBV3-2) with TRBJ2-3, with D hard to call. V shed 2 bases and J shed 3 bases, with 3 bases lying between them. The CDR3 runs 12 residues. Germline V gene data show CDR1 as LGHDT and CDR2 as YNNKEL (reference sequence). In DNA form, the CDR3 reads TGTGCCAGCAGCCAAACAACAGATACGCAGTATTTT. Amino acids: CASSQTTDTQYF.

The chain recombines TRBV5-1 with TRBJ2-7; D may be TRBD2 (5 bases). The CDR3 runs to 14 residues. With 0 bases removed from V and 3 bases from J, the gap between germline ends came to 10 bases. The V gene's germline CDR1 is SGHRS and CDR2 YFSETQ. The CDR3 loop is CASSLAEEGYEQYF. The CDR3 DNA follows: TGCGCCAGCAGCTTGGCCGAAGAGGGCTACGAGCAGTACTTC. Based on the CDR3 plus reference TRBV5-1 and TRBJ2-7, the full variable domain is KAGVTQTPRYLIKTRGQQVTLSCSPISGHRSVSWYQQTPGQGLQFLFEYFSETQRNKGNFPGRFSGRQFSNSRSEMNVSTLELGDSALYLCASSLAEEGYEQYFGPGTRLTVT.

CDR3 sequence (DNA): TGTGCCAGCAGCTTAGAAGCGGGAGCGGGTTACAATGAGCAGTTCTTC. It yields the protein CASSLEAGAGYNEQFF. V gene TRBV7-6 combines with J gene TRBJ2-1; 8 bases line up with TRBD2. This CDR3 is 16 amino acids long. Germline values: CDR1 SGHVS, CDR2 FNYEAQ. V lost 1 base and J lost 4; bases outside the gene matches: 6.